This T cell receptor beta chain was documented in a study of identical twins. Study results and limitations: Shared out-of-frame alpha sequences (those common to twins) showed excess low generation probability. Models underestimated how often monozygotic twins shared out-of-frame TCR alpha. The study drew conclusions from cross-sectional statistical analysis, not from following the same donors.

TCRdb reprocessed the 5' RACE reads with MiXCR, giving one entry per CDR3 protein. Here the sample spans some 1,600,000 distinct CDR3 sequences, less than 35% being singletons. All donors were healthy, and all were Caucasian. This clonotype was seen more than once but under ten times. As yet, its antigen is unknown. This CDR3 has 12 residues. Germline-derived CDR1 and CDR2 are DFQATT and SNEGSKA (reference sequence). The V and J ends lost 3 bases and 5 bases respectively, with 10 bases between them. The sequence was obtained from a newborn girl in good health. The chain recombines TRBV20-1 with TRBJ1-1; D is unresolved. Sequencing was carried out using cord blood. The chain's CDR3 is CSARYMGTEAFF. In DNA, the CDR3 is TGCAGTGCTAGGTACATGGGGACTGAAGCTTTCTTT.